The 28 T cell receptor beta chains reported below all come from one sample, sequenced in a study of response to subunit inactivated influenza vaccine. TCRdb re-called the RT-PCR reads through MiXCR, storing one row per CDR3 protein. The repertoire holds about 480,000 distinct CDR3 sequences, with roughly 9.7% as singletons. This material consisted of PBMCs from blood, taken roughly 6 weeks after vaccination. The receptor set was obtained from a man in his forties or fifties who received an inactivated influenza vaccine.

Comments on this clonotype: A junction boundary mismatches the germline segment, possibly from a read error. The chain employs TRBV4-1 and TRBJ2-5; D is perhaps TRBD2 (5 bases). Germline V gene data show CDR1 as MGHRA and CDR2 as YSYEKL. The CDR3 is 15 amino acids. CDR3 amino acids: CASSQGRASQETHYF. CDR3 DNA: TGCGCCAGCAGCCAAGGGCGGGCAAGCCAAGAGACCCACTACTTC.

In this sample, this clonotype turned up many times. The chain combines TRBV11-2 with TRBJ2-7; 13 bases are a match to TRBD2. Looked up from germline, CDR1 is SGHAT and CDR2 is FQNNGV. The V segment lost 5 bases and the J segment 2 bases; nucleotides outside the gene matches: 3. This CDR3 comprises 15 residues. The DNA for the CDR3 is TGTGCCAGCAGCCGAGGGACTAGCGGGGCCTACGAGCAGTACTTC. It codes for CASSRGTSGAYEQYF. The whole variable domain, remainder taken from reference TRBV11-2 and TRBJ2-7, is EAGVAQSPRYKIIEKRQSVAFWCNPISGHATLYWYQQILGQGPKLLIQFQNNGVVDDSQLPKDRFSAERLKGVDSTLKIQPAKLEDSAVYLCASSRGTSGAYEQYFGPGTRLTVT.

With respect to this clonotype: It may be a read error: a sequence one base away is much more abundant. The chain recombines TRBV7-2 with TRBJ2-5, with 11 bases aligning to TRBD2. Germline CDR1 is SGHTA and CDR2 is FQGNSA. The CDR3 extends over 17 amino acids. CDR3 nucleotides: TGTGTCAGCAGCTCAATGGGAACTAGCGGGGGACAAGAGACCCAGTACTTC. Amino acids: CVSSSMGTSGGQETQYF.

This clonotype was counted between two and nine times. The chain combines TRBV20-1 with TRBJ2-7; 13 nucleotides agree with TRBD2. The length of the CDR3 is 15 residues. Germline CDR1 and CDR2: DFQATT and SNEGSKA (reference sequence). Germline trimming cut 2 bases from V and 5 bases from J; bases unmatched to any gene: 6. This CDR3 is CSARTGTSGDHEQYF. In DNA form, the CDR3 reads TGCAGTGCTAGAACCGGGACTAGCGGGGACCACGAGCAGTACTTC.

The chain employs TRBV27 and TRBJ2-1; the D is unclear. The germline CDR1 and CDR2 sequences are MNHEY and SMNVEV (reference sequence). Trimming cost V 2 bases and J 3 bases, with 8 bases left between them. This CDR3 spans 14 amino acids. CDR3 amino acids: CASSLESGYNEQFF. The DNA of the CDR3 is TGTGCCAGCAGTTTAGAGTCAGGCTACAATGAGCAGTTCTTC.

The chain uses TRBV20-1 and TRBJ1-1; D remains ambiguous. This CDR3 region has 13 residues. The V gene lost 6 bases and the J gene lost 3 bases, with 14 bases spanning the gap. The germline V gene encodes CDR1 DFQATT and CDR2 SNEGSKA (reference sequence). CDR3 nucleotides: TGCAGTGCCAACATGCAGGTGCACACTGAAGCTTTCTTT. It is translated as CSANMQVHTEAFF.

This clonotype was counted a few times. The chain couples TRBV9 to TRBJ2-3, with 10 bases lining up with TRBD2. This CDR3 region has 17 residues. Germline V CDR1 and CDR2: SGDLS, YYNGEE. V was clipped by 4 bases and J by 4 bases; unmatched bases: 12. The CDR3 bases are TGTGCCAGCAGCACACCATACAGCGGGGGGGCCGCAGATACGCAGTATTTT. It encodes CASSTPYSGGAADTQYF.

A few counts support this clonotype. The J gene is TRBJ1-1, the V gene TRBV7-3; D unresolved. With 1 base removed from V and 1 base from J, the gap between germline ends came to 16 bases. The CDR3 has 17 residues. Looked up from germline, CDR1 is SGHTA and CDR2 is FQGTGA. The CDR3 region is CASSLIGLGTRNTEAFF. The CDR3 DNA follows: TGTGCCAGCAGCTTAATAGGGTTGGGCACACGGAACACTGAAGCTTTCTTT.

This chain links TRBV4-3 with TRBJ2-6, with 7 nucleotides matching TRBD2. Germline V gene data show CDR1 as LGHNA and CDR2 as YSLEER. Trimming removed 4 bases from V and 0 bases from J; junction bases left unmatched: 12. The CDR3 spans 19 residues. The DNA of the CDR3 is TGCGCCAGCAGCCGAAGACTTCTAGCGGCGAGCTCTGGGGCCAACGTCCTGACTTTC. Protein: CASSRRLLAASSGANVLTF.

The genes are TRBV10-3 and TRBJ1-2; maybe TRBD1 (5 bases). The CDR3 loop spans 12 amino acids. V lost 11 bases to trimming and J lost 4 bases, with 14 bases between them. Germline CDR1 is ENHRY and CDR2 is SYGVKD. CDR3 sequence: CAGGTDLYGYTF. For the CDR3, the DNA is TGTGCCGGGGGGACGGATCTCTATGGCTACACCTTC.

The chain is built from TRBV6-2 or TRBV6-3 and TRBJ2-1, with TRBD2 matching 7 bases. Germline CDR1 and CDR2: MNHEY and SVGEGT. This CDR3 comprises 14 residues. V lost 5 bases and J lost 15; bases outside the gene matches: 16. The CDR3 spells CASSNAGLSGVVFF. The CDR3 nucleotides are TGTGCCAGCAGTAACGCGGGACTATCGGGAGTGGTGTTCTTC.

The rearrangement uses TRBV7-9 and TRBJ2-2, with 9 nucleotides matching TRBD1. With V trimmed by 4 bases and J by 6 bases, 9 bases remained unmatched. The CDR3 runs 16 residues. Germline V CDR1 and CDR2: SEHNR, FQNEAQ (reference sequence). The CDR3 DNA sequence: TGTGCCAGCAGCTCGCCGGGACAGGGTGGGTCCGGGGAGCTGTTTTTT. It codes for CASSSPGQGGSGELFF. The variable domain in full, with the rest retrieved from reference TRBV7-9 and TRBJ2-2, is DTGVSQNPRHKITKRGQNVTFRCDPISEHNRLYWYRQTLGQGPEFLTYFQNEAQLEKSRLLSDRFSAERPKGSFSTLEIQRTEQGDSAMYLCASSSPGQGGSGELFFGEGSRLTVL.

In its sample, this clonotype was seen a few times. The chain carries TRBV20-1 and TRBJ2-6; D possibly corresponds to TRBD2 (7 bases). CDR1 and CDR2 from the germline V gene are DFQATT and SNEGSKA (reference sequence). The V gene lost 2 bases and the J gene lost 3 bases, with 14 bases spanning the gap. The CDR3 has 16 residues. CDR3 amino acids: CSARRGARRGANVLTF. In DNA form, the CDR3 reads TGCAGTGCTAGACGGGGGGCTAGACGTGGGGCCAACGTCCTGACTTTC.

This clonotype has more than one count but fewer than ten. DNA of the CDR3: TGCAGTGCTAAACTAGCGGGAGATTGGAGCAATGAGCAGTTCTTC. It is translated as CSAKLAGDWSNEQFF. The rearrangement links TRBV20-1 to TRBJ2-1; 11 nucleotides line up with TRBD2. CDR3 length: 15 residues. J gave up 6 bases and V 4 bases, and 8 bases lay outside the gene matches. CDR1 and CDR2 from the germline V gene are DFQATT and SNEGSKA (reference sequence).

This chain joins TRBV28 and TRBJ1-2; the D is unclear. The CDR3 sequence is 14 residues long. Germline CDR1 MDHEN, CDR2 SYDVKM. Trimming stripped 5 bases from V and 4 bases from J, with 14 bases between. In nucleotides, the CDR3 is TGTGCCAGCAGTGTCCCTCCCCCAGGCTATGGCTACACCTTC. It encodes CASSVPPPGYGYTF.

This clonotype was seen many times. V usage is TRBV24-1 and J usage is TRBJ2-2; no clear D gene. This CDR3 contains 15 residues. Between the trimmed V and J ends, which lost 0 bases and 3 bases, there was a span of 7 bases. Germline V gene lookup returns CDR1 KGHDR and CDR2 SFDVKD. CDR3 DNA sequence: TGTGCCACCAGTGATTTGGTCTCCGACACCGGGGAGCTGTTTTTT. It is translated as CATSDLVSDTGELFF.

This clonotype showed up just a few times. This sequence joins TRBV28 and TRBJ1-3, with D hard to call. V was pared by 5 bases and J by 0 bases, with 11 bases between. The V gene's germline CDR1 is MDHEN and CDR2 SYDVKM. This CDR3 contains 15 residues. The CDR3 protein is CASSAGRLSGNTIYF. CDR3 nucleotides: TGTGCCAGCAGTGCCGGACGTCTCTCTGGAAACACCATATATTTT.

The chain carries TRBV18 and TRBJ2-1; a possible D gene is TRBD1 (5 bases). Germline V gene sequence: CDR1 KGHSH, CDR2 LQKENI. The CDR3 length is 12 residues. Between the trimmed V and J ends, which lost 3 bases and 7 bases, there was a span of 7 bases. In DNA form, the CDR3 reads TGTGCCAGCTCACCGTGGACAAATGAGCAGTTCTTC. It is translated as CASSPWTNEQFF.

The table lists this clonotype with many counts. V is TRBV5-1 and J is TRBJ1-1; weak D call: TRBD1 (6 bases). V shed 0 bases and J shed 4 bases, with 10 bases lying between them. This CDR3 is 14 amino acids long. CDR1 is SGHRS and CDR2 is YFSETQ in the germline V gene. Written as DNA, the CDR3 is TGCGCCAGCAGCTTGGGGGGGCTAGGCACTGAAGCTTTCTTT. This encodes CASSLGGLGTEAFF.

The chain combines TRBV29-1 with TRBJ2-3; 8 bases align to TRBD1. Germline CDR1 reads SQVTM; CDR2 reads ANQGSEA. V shed 5 bases and J 2 bases; nucleotides not matched to a gene: 9. The CDR3 spans 15 residues. The CDR3 loop is CSVTPGQATTDTQYF. CDR3 nucleotide sequence: TGCAGCGTTACGCCGGGACAGGCAACCACAGATACGCAGTATTTT.

The chain recombines TRBV6-1 with TRBJ2-2, with 8 bases identical to TRBD2. Germline V CDR1 and CDR2: MNHNS, SASEGT. Unmatched junction bases numbered 5, after V lost 1 base and J lost 4 bases. The CDR3 has 16 amino acids. The CDR3: CASSEELREGTGELFF. Written as DNA, the CDR3 is TGTGCCAGCAGTGAAGAATTACGGGAGGGCACCGGGGAGCTGTTTTTT.

The chain employs TRBV20-1 and TRBJ2-3; 10 positions match TRBD2. Germline assignment: CDR1 DFQATT and CDR2 SNEGSKA (reference sequence). The CDR3 covers 15 residues. V dropped 5 bases and J dropped 2; count of bases not matched to a gene: 7. The CDR3 DNA follows: TGCAGTGCTGGGGGGCTAGCGGGAGACACAGATACGCAGTATTTT. Encoded protein: CSAGGLAGDTDTQYF.

This clonotype is medium-sized by share. The rearrangement links TRBV15 to TRBJ2-7; 9 bases match TRBD2. Germline V CDR1 and CDR2: LNHNV, YYDKDF (reference sequence). V lost 1 base to trimming and J lost 5 bases; unmatched junction nucleotides: 6. The CDR3 is 15 amino acids. The CDR3 nucleotides are TGTGCCACCAGCAGAGGGGGACTAGCTAGCGACGAGCAGTACTTC. Protein: CATSRGGLASDEQYF.

This clonotype has only a few counts. CDR3 region: CASSSTYGNEQFF. In DNA, the CDR3 is TGCGCCAGCAGCTCTACCTACGGCAATGAGCAGTTCTTC. The rearrangement uses TRBV5-1 and TRBJ2-1; D is unclear. The V gene lost 3 bases and the J gene lost 6 bases, with 10 bases spanning the gap. Germline CDR1 reads SGHRS; CDR2 reads YFSETQ. The CDR3 has 13 residues.

The chain is built from TRBV15 and TRBJ2-2; no clear D. Germline CDR1 and CDR2: LNHNV and YYDKDF (reference sequence). Trimming shortened V by 1 base and J by 0 bases, and 0 bases separated the two germline ends. The CDR3 runs 13 residues. The CDR3 sequence: CATSRANTGELFF. The CDR3 nucleotides are TGTGCCACCAGCAGAGCGAACACCGGGGAGCTGTTTTTT.

This clonotype appeared a few times. The chain carries TRBV3-1 and TRBJ2-7, with TRBD2 as a possible D gene (5 bases). Germline CDR1 is LGHDT and CDR2 is YNNKEL (reference sequence). V lost 2 bases, J lost 2 bases, and 10 bases lay in between. This CDR3 has 14 residues. The CDR3 nucleotides are TGTGCCAGCAGCCAACGGGCGAGGGCCTACGAGCAGTACTTC. Its translation is CASSQRARAYEQYF.

The CDR3: CSARSGRNYEQYF. CDR3 coding DNA: TGCAGTGCCAGATCCGGCAGAAACTACGAGCAGTACTTC. The chain joins TRBV20-1 to TRBJ2-7, with D hard to call. The V end was cut by 6 bases, the J end by 3 bases, with 15 bases between. The CDR3 is made up of 13 amino acids. Germline V gene lookup returns CDR1 DFQATT and CDR2 SNEGSKA (reference sequence).

V usage is TRBV28 and J usage is TRBJ1-3; D perhaps matches TRBD1 (5 bases). Germline CDR1 and CDR2: MDHEN and SYDVKM. The CDR3 length is 19 residues. Trimming pared 0 bases from V and 0 bases from J, leaving 18 bases between. CDR3 DNA: TGTGCCAGCAGTTTATGGAGGGGCAGTACCCATTTCTCTGGAAACACCATATATTTT. This encodes CASSLWRGSTHFSGNTIYF.